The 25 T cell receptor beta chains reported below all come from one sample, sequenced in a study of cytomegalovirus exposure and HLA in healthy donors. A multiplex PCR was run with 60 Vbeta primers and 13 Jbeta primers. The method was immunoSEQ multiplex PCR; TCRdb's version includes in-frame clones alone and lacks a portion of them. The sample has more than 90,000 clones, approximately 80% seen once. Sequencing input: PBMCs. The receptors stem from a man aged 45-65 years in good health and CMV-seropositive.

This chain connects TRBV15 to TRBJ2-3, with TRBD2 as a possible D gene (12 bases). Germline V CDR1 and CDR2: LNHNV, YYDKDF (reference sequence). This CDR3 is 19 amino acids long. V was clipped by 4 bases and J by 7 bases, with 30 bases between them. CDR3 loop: CATSIGQGASGGAVYTQYF. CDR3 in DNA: TGTGCCACCAGCATTGGACAGGGGGCTAGCGGGGGGGCTGTTTATACGCAGTATTTT.

The CDR3 bases are TGTGCCAGCAGCCAGACTAGCGGGGGGATGGCGGAGACCCAGTACTTC. Protein: CASSQTSGGMAETQYF. This chain connects TRBV5-4 to TRBJ2-5, with 13 bases matching TRBD2. Trimming removed 4 bases from V and 5 bases from J; junction bases left unmatched: 8. In germline, CDR1 is SGHNT, CDR2 YYREEE (reference sequence). This CDR3 contains 16 residues.

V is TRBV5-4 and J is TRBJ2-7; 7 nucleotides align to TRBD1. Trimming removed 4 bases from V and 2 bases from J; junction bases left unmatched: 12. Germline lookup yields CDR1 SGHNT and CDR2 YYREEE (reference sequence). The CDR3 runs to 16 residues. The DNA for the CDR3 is TGTGCCAGCAGCCGGGACAGTGGGGTTCTAGCCTACGAGCAGTACTTC. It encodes CASSRDSGVLAYEQYF.

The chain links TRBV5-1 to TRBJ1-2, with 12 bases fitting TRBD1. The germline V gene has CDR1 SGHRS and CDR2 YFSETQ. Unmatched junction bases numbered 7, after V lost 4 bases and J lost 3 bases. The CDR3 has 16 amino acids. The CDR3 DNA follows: TGCGCCAGCAGCCGTGCGGGACAGGGGGCGGACTATGGCTACACCTTC. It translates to CASSRAGQGADYGYTF.

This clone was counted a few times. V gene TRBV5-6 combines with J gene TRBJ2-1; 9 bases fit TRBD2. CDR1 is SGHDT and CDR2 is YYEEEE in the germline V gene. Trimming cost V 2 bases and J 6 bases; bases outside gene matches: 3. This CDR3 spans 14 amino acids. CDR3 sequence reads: CASSLAGGSNEQFF. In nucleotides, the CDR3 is TGTGCCAGCAGCTTAGCGGGGGGCTCCAATGAGCAGTTCTTC.

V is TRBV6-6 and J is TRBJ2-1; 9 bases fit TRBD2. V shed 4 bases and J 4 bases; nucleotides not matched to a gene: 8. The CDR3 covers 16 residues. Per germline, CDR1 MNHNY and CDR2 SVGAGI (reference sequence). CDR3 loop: CASSSSPAGGYNEQFF. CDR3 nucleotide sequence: TGTGCCAGCAGTTCCTCCCCTGCGGGGGGGTACAATGAGCAGTTCTTC.

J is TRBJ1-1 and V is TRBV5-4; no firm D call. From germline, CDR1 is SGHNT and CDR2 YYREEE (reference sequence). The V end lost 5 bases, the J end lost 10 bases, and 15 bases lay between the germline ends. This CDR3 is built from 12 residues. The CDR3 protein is CASSFSGQPAFF. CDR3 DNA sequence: TGTGCCAGCAGTTTTAGCGGTCAGCCAGCTTTCTTT.

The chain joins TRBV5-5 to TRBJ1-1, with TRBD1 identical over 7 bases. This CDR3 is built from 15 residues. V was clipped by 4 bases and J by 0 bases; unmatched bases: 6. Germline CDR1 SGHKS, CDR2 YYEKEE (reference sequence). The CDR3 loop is CASSATGQLNTEAFF. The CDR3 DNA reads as TGTGCCAGCAGCGCAACGGGACAGCTGAACACTGAAGCTTTCTTT.

CDR3 in amino acids: CASSAGAGLETQYF. The CDR3 DNA is TGTGCCAGCAGCGCGGGCGCAGGGCTAGAGACCCAGTACTTC. This chain uses TRBV9 with TRBJ2-5, with D possibly being TRBD1 (5 bases). V was shortened by 3 bases and J by 4 bases, with 13 bases between the two germline ends. Per germline, CDR1 SGDLS and CDR2 YYNGEE. CDR3 length: 14 residues.

DNA for the CDR3: TGTGCCAGCAACCCCCTTCGCGGTGCTCCCTACGAGCAGTACTTC. Protein: CASNPLRGAPYEQYF. V gene TRBV7-9 combines with J gene TRBJ2-7; no definite D call. The V end was cut by 7 bases, the J end by 2 bases, with 18 bases between. The CDR3 is 15 residues long. CDR1 is SEHNR and CDR2 is FQNEAQ in the germline V gene (reference sequence).

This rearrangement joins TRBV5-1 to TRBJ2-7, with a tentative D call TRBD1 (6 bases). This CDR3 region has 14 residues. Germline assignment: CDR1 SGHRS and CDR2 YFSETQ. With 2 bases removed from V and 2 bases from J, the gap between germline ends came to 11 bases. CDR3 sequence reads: CASSFQGQPYEQYF. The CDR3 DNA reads TGCGCCAGCAGCTTCCAAGGACAGCCCTACGAGCAGTACTTC.

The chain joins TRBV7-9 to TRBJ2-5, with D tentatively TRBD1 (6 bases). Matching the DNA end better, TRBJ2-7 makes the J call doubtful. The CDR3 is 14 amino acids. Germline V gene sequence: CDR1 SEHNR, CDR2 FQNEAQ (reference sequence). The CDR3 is CASSLGGTPPEQYF. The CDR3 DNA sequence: TGTGCCAGCAGCTTAGGGGGGACACCCCCCGAGCAGTACTTC.

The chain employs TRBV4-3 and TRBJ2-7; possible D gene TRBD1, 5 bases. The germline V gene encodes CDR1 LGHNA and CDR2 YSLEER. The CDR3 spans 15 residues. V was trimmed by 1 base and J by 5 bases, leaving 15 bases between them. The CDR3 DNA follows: TGCGCCAGCAGCCAAGCGGCAGGGTTCCTCAACGAGCAGTACTTC. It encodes CASSQAAGFLNEQYF.

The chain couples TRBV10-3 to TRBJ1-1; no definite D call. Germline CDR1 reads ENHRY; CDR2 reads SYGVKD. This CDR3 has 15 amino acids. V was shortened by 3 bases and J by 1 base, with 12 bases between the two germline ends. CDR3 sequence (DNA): TGTGCCATCAGTGAAAAGGCAGGAGGGAACACTGAAGCTTTCTTT. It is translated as CAISEKAGGNTEAFF.

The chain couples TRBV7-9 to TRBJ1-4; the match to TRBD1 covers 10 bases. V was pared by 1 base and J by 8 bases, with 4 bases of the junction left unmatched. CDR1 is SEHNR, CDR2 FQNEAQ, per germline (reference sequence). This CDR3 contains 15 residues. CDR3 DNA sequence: TGTGCCAGCAGCTTAGGGGACAGGGGAGGGGAAAAACTGTTTTTT. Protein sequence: CASSLGDRGGEKLFF.

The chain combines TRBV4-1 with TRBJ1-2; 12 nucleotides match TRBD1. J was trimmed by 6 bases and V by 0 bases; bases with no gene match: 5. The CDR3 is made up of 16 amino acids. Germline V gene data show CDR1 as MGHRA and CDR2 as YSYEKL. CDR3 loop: CASSQERDRGPHGYTF. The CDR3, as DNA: TGCGCCAGCAGCCAAGAGAGGGACAGGGGGCCCCATGGCTACACCTTC.

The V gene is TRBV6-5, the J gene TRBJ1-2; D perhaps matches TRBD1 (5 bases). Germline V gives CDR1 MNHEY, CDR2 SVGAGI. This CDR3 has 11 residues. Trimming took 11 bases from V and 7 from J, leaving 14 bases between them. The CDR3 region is CASRGEVGYTF. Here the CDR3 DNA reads TGTGCCTCCCGGGGGGAGGTTGGCTACACCTTC.

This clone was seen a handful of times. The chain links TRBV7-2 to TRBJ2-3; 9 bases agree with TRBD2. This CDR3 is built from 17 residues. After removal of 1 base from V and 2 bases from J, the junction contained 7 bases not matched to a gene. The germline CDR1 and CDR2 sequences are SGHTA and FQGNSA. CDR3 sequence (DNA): TGTGCCAGCAGCTTAGGAGTTGCGGGAGGGATCACAGATACGCAGTATTTT. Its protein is CASSLGVAGGITDTQYF. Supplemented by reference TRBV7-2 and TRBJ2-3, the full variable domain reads GAGVSQSPSNKVTEKGKDVELRCDPISGHTALYWYRQSLGQGLEFLIYFQGNSAPDKSGLPSDRFSAERTGGSVSTLTIQRTQQEDSAVYLCASSLGVAGGITDTQYFGPGTRLTVL.

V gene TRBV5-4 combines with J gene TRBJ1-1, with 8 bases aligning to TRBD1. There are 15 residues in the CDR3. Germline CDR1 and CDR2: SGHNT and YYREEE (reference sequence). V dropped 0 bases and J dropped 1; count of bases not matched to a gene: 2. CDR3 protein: CASSLGTGGNTEAFF. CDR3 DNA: TGTGCCAGCAGCTTGGGAACAGGGGGGAACACTGAAGCTTTCTTT.

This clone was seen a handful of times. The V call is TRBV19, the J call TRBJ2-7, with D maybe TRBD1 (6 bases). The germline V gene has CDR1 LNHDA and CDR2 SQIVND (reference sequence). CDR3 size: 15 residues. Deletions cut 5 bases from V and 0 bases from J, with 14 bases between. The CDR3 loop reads CASSAPGQSSYEQYF. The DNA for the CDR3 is TGTGCCAGTAGTGCCCCGGGACAAAGCTCCTACGAGCAGTACTTC.

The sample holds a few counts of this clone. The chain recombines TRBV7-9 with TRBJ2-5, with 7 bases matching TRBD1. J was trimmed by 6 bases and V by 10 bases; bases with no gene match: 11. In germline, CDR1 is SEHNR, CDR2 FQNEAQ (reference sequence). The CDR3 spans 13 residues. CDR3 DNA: TGTGCCATTGCGGACAGGTCCACGCAGACCCAGTACTTC. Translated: CAIADRSTQTQYF.

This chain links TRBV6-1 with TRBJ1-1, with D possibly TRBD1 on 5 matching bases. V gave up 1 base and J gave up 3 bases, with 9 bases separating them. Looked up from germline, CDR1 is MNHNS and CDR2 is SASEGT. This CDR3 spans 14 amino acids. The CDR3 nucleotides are TGTGCCAGCAGTGAAGTTGGAGGGGACACTGAAGCTTTCTTT. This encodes CASSEVGGDTEAFF.

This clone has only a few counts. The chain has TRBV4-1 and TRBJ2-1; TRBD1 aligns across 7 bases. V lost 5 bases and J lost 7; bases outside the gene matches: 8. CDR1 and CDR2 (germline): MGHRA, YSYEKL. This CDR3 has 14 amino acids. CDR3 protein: CASSKQGGLNEQFF. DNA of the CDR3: TGCGCCAGCAGCAAGCAAGGGGGCCTGAATGAGCAGTTCTTC.

CDR3 sequence: CASSWAQPSGYTF. The CDR3 bases are TGTGCCAGCAGCTGGGCACAGCCCTCGGGCTACACCTTC. The chain uses TRBV28 and TRBJ1-2; D call uncertain. This CDR3 is built from 13 residues. In germline, CDR1 is MDHEN, CDR2 SYDVKM. Trimming took off 6 bases at V and 8 bases at J, with 16 bases between the two ends.

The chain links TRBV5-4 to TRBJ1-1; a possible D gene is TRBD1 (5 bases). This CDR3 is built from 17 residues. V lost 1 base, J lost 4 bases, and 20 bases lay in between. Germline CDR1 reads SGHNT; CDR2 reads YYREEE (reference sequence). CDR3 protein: CASSLRVRPGLPTEAFF. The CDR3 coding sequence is TGTGCCAGCAGCTTGAGAGTAAGGCCAGGGCTCCCCACTGAAGCTTTCTTT.